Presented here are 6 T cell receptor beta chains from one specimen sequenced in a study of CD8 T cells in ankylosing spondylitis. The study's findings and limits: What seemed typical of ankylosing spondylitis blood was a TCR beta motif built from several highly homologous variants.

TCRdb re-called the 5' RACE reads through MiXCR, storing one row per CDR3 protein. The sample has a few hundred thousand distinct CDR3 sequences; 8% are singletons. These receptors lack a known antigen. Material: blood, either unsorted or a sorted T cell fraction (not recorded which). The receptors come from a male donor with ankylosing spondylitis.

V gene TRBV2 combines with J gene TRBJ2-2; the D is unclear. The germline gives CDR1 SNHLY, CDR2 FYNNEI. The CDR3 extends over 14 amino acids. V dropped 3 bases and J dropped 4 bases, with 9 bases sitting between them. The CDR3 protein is CASSDTTGTGELFF. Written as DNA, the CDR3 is TGTGCCAGCAGTGACACCACGGGCACCGGGGAGCTGTTTTTT.

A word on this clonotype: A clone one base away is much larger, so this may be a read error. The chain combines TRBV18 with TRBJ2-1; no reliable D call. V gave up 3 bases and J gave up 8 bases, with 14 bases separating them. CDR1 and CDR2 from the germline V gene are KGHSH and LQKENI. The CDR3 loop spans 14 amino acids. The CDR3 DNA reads TGTGCCAGCTCACCGGGATCAACTTACGATGAGCAGTTCTTC. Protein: CASSPGSTYDEQFF.

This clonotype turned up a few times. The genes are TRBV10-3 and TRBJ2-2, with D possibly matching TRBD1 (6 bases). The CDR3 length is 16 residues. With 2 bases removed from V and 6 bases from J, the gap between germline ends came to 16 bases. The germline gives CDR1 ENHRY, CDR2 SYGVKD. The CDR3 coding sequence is TGTGCCATCAGTGAGGCAGGGGCGCGTAGGTCCGGGGAGCTGTTTTTT. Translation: CAISEAGARRSGELFF.

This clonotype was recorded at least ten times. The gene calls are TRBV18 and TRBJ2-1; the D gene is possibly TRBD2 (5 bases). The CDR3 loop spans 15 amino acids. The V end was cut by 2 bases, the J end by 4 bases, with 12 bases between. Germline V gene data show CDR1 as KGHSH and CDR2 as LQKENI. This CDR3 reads CASSPSLAGYNEQFF. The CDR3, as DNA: TGTGCCAGCTCACCAAGTCTAGCCGGATACAATGAGCAGTTCTTC.

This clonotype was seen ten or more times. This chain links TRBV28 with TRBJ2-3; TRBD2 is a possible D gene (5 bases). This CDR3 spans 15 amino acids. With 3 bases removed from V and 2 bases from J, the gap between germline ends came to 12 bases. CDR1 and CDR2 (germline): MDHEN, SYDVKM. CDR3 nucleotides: TGTGCCAGCAGTTTGGCTAGCAGACCCACAGATACGCAGTATTTT. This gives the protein CASSLASRPTDTQYF.

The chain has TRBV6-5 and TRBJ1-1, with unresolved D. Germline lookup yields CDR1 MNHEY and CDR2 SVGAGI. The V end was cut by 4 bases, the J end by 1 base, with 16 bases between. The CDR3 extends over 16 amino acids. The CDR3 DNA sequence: TGTGCCAGCAGTTCCAAGGAAGTAGGGAGGAACACTGAAGCTTTCTTT. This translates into CASSSKEVGRNTEAFF.